This T cell receptor (beta chain) was recovered during a study of OX40 agonist ivuxolimab in advanced cancers. Generated by immunoSEQ multiplex PCR, the TCRdb table keeps only in-frame clones and is missing some. The repertoire has 80,000 to 100,000 clones, around 88% of them found once; the top ten carry 0.45% to 0.55%. Autoimmune disease history or systemic immunosuppression excluded patients. The length of the CDR3 is 15 residues. CDR1 LGHNA and CDR2 YSLEER come from the germline V gene. The trim removed 4 bases at V and 2 bases at J, leaving 7 bases unmatched. The chain couples TRBV4-3 to TRBJ1-2; 7 positions agree with TRBD1. The clonotype originates from an adult with an advanced solid tumor such as melanoma, head and neck, liver or kidney cancer. The specimen comprised CD4+ or CD8+ T cells sorted from blood, sampled in a trial of the OX40 agonist ivuxolimab. In DNA form, the CDR3 reads TGCGCCAGCAGCCGCATCGACAGGGACAACTATGGCTACACCTTC. Its translation: CASSRIDRDNYGYTF.